This T cell receptor (beta chain) stems from a study of identical twins. Whole-study results and caveats: Invariant cells of the MAIT and iNKT types might have partly distorted the zero-insertion analyses. Reduced insertions were recorded for abundant cord blood beta clonotypes, with no such pattern in memory repertoires. Low generation-probability sequences were in excess among twin-shared out-of-frame alpha sequences.

This clonotype was recorded a few times. The antigen is not known. A read error may explain this, as a much larger clone is one base away. From the 5' RACE reads, TCRdb called clonotypes with MiXCR, one entry per CDR3 protein. The sample shows 300,000 to 400,000 distinct CDR3 sequences, 7% to 9.5% of them seen only once. The material sequenced was naive T cells sorted from blood. The sequence came from a woman aged 45-65 years in good health.

The CDR3 DNA follows: TGCGCCAGCAGCTTCGGTTCAGGGGATCATCCACTCCTCCACTTT. Its protein product is CASSFGSGDHPLLHF. The chain couples TRBV5-1 to TRBJ1-6, with D possibly TRBD1 on 6 matching bases. This CDR3 spans 15 amino acids. V was cut by 2 bases and J by 15 bases, with 21 bases left in between. Germline V gives CDR1 SGHRS, CDR2 YFSETQ.